Following are 17 T cell receptor beta chains from one sample sequenced in a study of T cell changes during pregnancy in multiple sclerosis. Clones were sequenced by immunoSEQ multiplex PCR, and TCRdb holds only the in-frame ones, with some missing. The sample carries about 66,000 clones, about nine tenths recorded once. Here the sequenced sample was peripheral blood, taken in the third trimester of pregnancy. These receptors originate from a female donor with multiple sclerosis, enrolled in a pregnancy study.

The chain carries TRBV19 and TRBJ2-7; 7 positions agree with TRBD1. Germline trimming cut 5 bases from V and 4 bases from J; bases unmatched to any gene: 11. The CDR3 loop spans 15 amino acids. Germline V gene lookup returns CDR1 LNHDA and CDR2 SQIVND (reference sequence). The CDR3 is CASSLTGLAVYEQYF. The CDR3 DNA follows: TGTGCCAGTAGTCTGACAGGGTTGGCCGTTTACGAGCAGTACTTC. The full variable domain, its missing parts supplied by reference TRBV19 and TRBJ2-7, is DGGITQSPKYLFRKEGQNVTLSCEQNLNHDAMYWYRQDPGQGLRLIYYSQIVNDFQKGDIAEGYSVSREKKESFPLTVTSAQKNPTAFYLCASSLTGLAVYEQYFGPGTRLTVT.

The rearrangement uses TRBV6-5 and TRBJ2-4; 7 nucleotides align to TRBD1. Per the germline V gene, CDR1 is MNHEY and CDR2 is SVGAGI. Germline trimming cut 0 bases from V and 1 base from J; bases unmatched to any gene: 3. This CDR3 region has 16 residues. The CDR3 reads CASSYSGGAAKNIQYF. CDR3 sequence (DNA): TGTGCCAGCAGTTACTCAGGGGGCGCCGCCAAAAACATTCAGTACTTC.

The chain recombines TRBV19 with TRBJ1-2, with 10 bases lining up with TRBD1. The CDR3 has 12 residues. The V gene's germline CDR1 is LNHDA and CDR2 SQIVND (reference sequence). J was trimmed by 7 bases and V by 8 bases; bases with no gene match: 4. The CDR3 DNA reads as TGTGCCAGTGCCGGGACAGGGGTTGGCTACACCTTC. Translating gives CASAGTGVGYTF.

The chain couples TRBV28 to TRBJ2-1; D is possibly TRBD1 (6 bases). In germline, CDR1 is MDHEN, CDR2 SYDVKM. The CDR3 length is 13 residues. Trimming pared 6 bases from V and 7 bases from J, leaving 13 bases between. The CDR3 DNA reads TGTGCCAGCAGAATCTTTCAGGGGAATGAGCAGTTCTTC. Translation gives CASRIFQGNEQFF. The whole variable domain, remainder taken from reference TRBV28 and TRBJ2-1, is DVKVTQSSRYLVKRTGEKVFLECVQDMDHENMFWYRQDPGLGLRLIYFSYDVKMKEKGDIPEGYSVSREKKERFSLILESASTNQTSMYLCASRIFQGNEQFFGPGTRLTVL.

The chain recombines TRBV5-1 with TRBJ2-1, with D perhaps TRBD2 (6 bases). V lost 4 bases and J lost 13, with 15 bases in between. CDR3 size: 12 residues. Looked up from germline, CDR1 is SGHRS and CDR2 is YFSETQ. CDR3 sequence: CASSLAWDSQFF. The CDR3, as DNA: TGCGCCAGCAGCCTCGCTTGGGACTCTCAGTTCTTC.

V gene TRBV7-9 combines with J gene TRBJ1-4; the match to TRBD1 covers 9 bases. V was clipped by 6 bases and J by 5 bases; unmatched bases: 4. This CDR3 spans 14 amino acids. Germline-derived CDR1 and CDR2 are SEHNR and FQNEAQ (reference sequence). The CDR3 loop is CASSSGTGNEKLFF. The CDR3 DNA is TGTGCCAGCAGTTCCGGGACAGGGAATGAAAAACTGTTTTTT.

The chain employs TRBV10-2 and TRBJ1-1, with D tentatively TRBD1 (5 bases). This CDR3 comprises 13 residues. Germline assignment: CDR1 WSHSY and CDR2 SAAADI. Trimming took 3 bases from V and 0 from J, leaving 5 bases between them. In DNA, the CDR3 is TGCGCCAGCAGTGAAGGGGTGAACACTGAAGCTTTCTTT. It codes for CASSEGVNTEAFF.

The V gene is TRBV5-1, the J gene TRBJ1-1, with D possibly being TRBD1 (6 bases). V lost 2 bases and J 8 bases, leaving 7 bases between the germline ends. CDR3 size: 11 residues. Germline CDR1 SGHRS, CDR2 YFSETQ. The CDR3 here is CASSFQGEAFF. CDR3 coding DNA: TGCGCCAGCAGCTTCCAGGGGGAAGCTTTCTTT.

This chain uses TRBV19 with TRBJ1-1; perhaps TRBD1 as D (5 bases). From germline, CDR1 is LNHDA and CDR2 SQIVND (reference sequence). This CDR3 is 13 amino acids long. V shed 8 bases and J shed 1 base, with 11 bases lying between them. CDR3 region: CASGFDRNTEAFF. The DNA for the CDR3 is TGTGCCAGTGGTTTTGACAGGAACACTGAAGCTTTCTTT.

The chain joins TRBV6-5 to TRBJ1-4; D is possibly TRBD1 (6 bases). V was pared by 4 bases and J by 4 bases, with 10 bases between. There are 14 residues in the CDR3. Germline CDR1 MNHEY, CDR2 SVGAGI. The CDR3 DNA sequence: TGTGCCAGCAGTTCCGGACAGCTTAATGAAAAACTGTTTTTT. Translating gives CASSSGQLNEKLFF.

V is TRBV7-9 and J is TRBJ2-7; tentatively, D is TRBD2 (5 bases). The CDR3 consists of 13 residues. Germline V CDR1 and CDR2: SEHNR, FQNEAQ (reference sequence). V was trimmed by 4 bases and J by 12 bases, leaving 19 bases between them. The CDR3 coding sequence is TGTGCCAGCAGCTCACGGACTGATTCGGTGGTGTACTTC. Residues: CASSSRTDSVVYF.

This clone was detected only a few times. J is TRBJ1-6 and V is TRBV9, with D possibly TRBD1 on 6 matching bases. The CDR3 runs 14 residues. Germline loops: CDR1 SGDLS, CDR2 YYNGEE. V shed 4 bases and J shed 7 bases, with 12 bases lying between them. CDR3 sequence (DNA): TGTGCCAGCAGCCCGAGAACAGGGAATTCACCCCTCCACTTT. Protein sequence: CASSPRTGNSPLHF.

This sequence joins TRBV4-1 and TRBJ1-4; 8 nucleotides align to TRBD1. The CDR3 is 16 amino acids. Germline trimming cut 4 bases from V and 4 bases from J; bases unmatched to any gene: 8. Germline assignment: CDR1 MGHRA and CDR2 YSYEKL. CDR3 sequence (DNA): TGCGCCAGCAGCCTAGATCCGGGACAGGTTAATGAAAAACTGTTTTTT. The encoded protein is CASSLDPGQVNEKLFF.

The sample holds one count of this clone. The V gene is TRBV19, the J gene TRBJ1-2, with TRBD1 matching 9 bases. The CDR3 is 15 amino acids. The V gene's germline CDR1 is LNHDA and CDR2 SQIVND (reference sequence). V gave up 5 bases and J gave up 5 bases; unmatched junction bases: 9. The CDR3 region is CASSLSPGQGYGYTF. CDR3 DNA: TGTGCCAGTAGTCTTAGTCCGGGACAGGGTTATGGCTACACCTTC.

The chain has TRBV6-1 and TRBJ2-3; no reliable D call. V gave up 6 bases and J gave up 2 bases, with 12 bases separating them. This CDR3 spans 14 amino acids. Germline lookup yields CDR1 MNHNS and CDR2 SASEGT. The CDR3 reads CASRLIMPTDTQYF. The CDR3 nucleotides are TGTGCCAGCAGACTGATTATGCCCACAGATACGCAGTATTTT.

V is TRBV19 and J is TRBJ1-4; no definite D call. The ends were cut back, 3 bases at V and 4 bases at J, with 9 bases in the middle. Germline values: CDR1 LNHDA, CDR2 SQIVND (reference sequence). This CDR3 has 14 residues. CDR3 sequence (DNA): TGTGCCAGTAGTATTGACGGAGGTAATGAAAAACTGTTTTTT. Its protein is CASSIDGGNEKLFF.

The chain recombines TRBV6-6 with TRBJ2-1, with D possibly being TRBD2 (6 bases). Germline values: CDR1 MNHNY, CDR2 SVGAGI (reference sequence). With 7 bases removed from V and 10 bases from J, the gap between germline ends came to 17 bases. The CDR3 is 13 residues long. The CDR3 is CASTVGRAGEQFF. The DNA for the CDR3 is TGTGCCAGCACCGTGGGCAGGGCGGGGGAGCAGTTCTTC.